This T cell receptor beta chain was identified during a study of T cells in Graves' hyperthyroidism and ophthalmopathy. Graves' hyperthyroidism qualified as stable when ophthalmopathy did not progress within 18 months. These patients, aged 18 to 65, had recently diagnosed hyperthyroidism lasting under 2 months. Broader study findings: In the blood, most expanded thyroid clonotypes above 0.001 appeared as well.

This clonotype was observed a handful of times. The antigen is not known. This CDR3 comprises 10 residues. In germline, CDR1 is MGHDK, CDR2 SYGVNS. The V end was cut by 7 bases, the J end by 12 bases, with 12 bases between. RNA transcripts provided the source from which TCR beta CDR3 regions were amplified. When the TCR CDR3 underwent first-round RT-PCR, the HTBI primer set was used. TCRdb itself ran the multiplex PCR reads through MiXCR, one entry per CDR3 protein. The top ten hold around 13% of the sample, which has around 500,000 distinct CDR3 sequences, 14% seen once. The TCR originated in a woman aged 40 to 50 with Graves' hyperthyroidism. The rearrangement joins TRBV25-1 to TRBJ1-1; weak D call: TRBD1 (5 bases). The specimen was blood. The chain's CDR3 is CASMGVRPFF. The CDR3 DNA follows: TGTGCCAGCATGGGGGTTAGGCCTTTCTTT.